Described below is a single T cell receptor beta chain sequence and its context. The antigen it binds to is not known. Base qualities are not at hand, and no much larger clone is one base apart. The immunoSEQ Assay, a bias-controlled multiplex PCR, was used to amplify TCRbeta CDR3 regions from genomic DNA. Turning to the authors' computational methods: The number of nucleated cells in each sample was estimated from the amplification of reference gene primers within the assay. To quantify the absolute abundance of each unique TCRbeta CDR3 rearrangement, sequence reads were collapsed and filtered. For each sample, productive Simpson clonality was calculated as the square root of Simpson's diversity index over productive rearrangements. Drawn from immuneACCESS, this table holds only the in-frame rearrangements with V and J called that TCRdb kept. Clones are partly lost; checked studies trace under half to an unresolved V gene and leave the rest unexplained. That table gives V, J and clone size, and the DNA gave D and trimming. Recorded for this sample are about 220,000 clones; approximately 92% of them occurred a single time. Together, the top ten hold about 3.5% of the sample.

The data are from a study of blood T cell repertoires in COVID-19 (TCRdb year 2020). In the study overall: Collaborator samples came from the United States, Italy and Spain and covered acute and convalescent phases of COVID-19. The prospective study material was composed of cDNA or gDNA derived from T cells, B-cell-depleted T cells, or PBMCs. A freely available public database, intended as a resource for researchers studying the immune response to SARS-CoV-2, is where the repertoires were released. Deeply sampled blood TCRbeta repertoires from subjects exposed to, actively infected with, or recovered from COVID-19 were included in the dataset. A de-identified subject ID, COVID-19 status, age in years and sex were almost always included in the sample metadata. The samples were drawn from two sources: the first 160 participants of the ongoing ImmuneRACE study, and over 950 subjects contributed by 6 global collaborators. HLA class I and class II types, where available, came from metadata supplied by the sample provider rather than from assay-based typing.

Trimming removed 0 bases from V and 5 bases from J; the gene matches leave 4 bases unexplained. Inclusive of the bounding cysteine and phenylalanine, the CDR3 is 14 residues long. The sequence is cut down to CDR3 DNA, 42 bases in frame from base 1. From a lookup of the germline V gene, CDR1 and CDR2 are SGHRS and YFSETQ. The investigation overall reported the following: Clinical and demographic metadata were provided uncurated, with the amount varying by source and participant.

Enrolling through a virtual design, the prospective study's participants ranged in age from roughly 18 to 89 years and lived across roughly 23 United States geographic areas. To assign participants to cohorts, the prospective study relied on clinical history that participants themselves reported in a screening survey and a study questionnaire. Mobile phlebotomists in the prospective study collected whole blood, serum and a nasopharyngeal or oropharyngeal swab from every participant. Participants in the prospective study had the option to provide additional blood draws and questionnaires over an approximately 2-month period. Prospective study blood samples were shipped either frozen or at room temperature before DNA extraction.

Material: PBMCs or T cells enriched from blood (not recorded which). The receptor comes from a young woman in a cohort exposed to, infected with or recovered from COVID-19 (not recorded which). The receptor chain draws on TRBV5-1 and TRBJ2-5; the central 7 bases match TRBD2. CDR3 region: CASSLVGSGETQYF. The nucleotide sequence is given as TGCGCCAGCAGCTTGGTTGGTAGCGGGGAGACCCAGTACTTC.